The rows below give T cell receptor beta chains drawn from one sample of a study of naive and memory T cell subsets. Each CDR3 protein gets one entry after TCRdb re-called the UMI-ligation and nested PCR reads with MiXCR. This sample has approximately 90,000 distinct CDR3 sequences, with approximately 11% found just once. The sample taken for sequencing was naive CD4+ T cells from blood. These TCRs come from a human donor in good health. Each CDR3 is given with its conserved first and last residue. The D gene is left open where the match is weak. The size field is filled for only some rows; it gives once, few, many or a size class.

>12|-|TRBJ2-1|TRBV7-9|few
TGTGCCAGCAGCCCTCGAATCTTGGAGCAGTTCTTC
CASSPRILEQFF
>14|-|TRBJ2-5|TRBV11-3|-
TGTGCCAGCAGCTCTCGACAGTTCCAAGAGACCCAGTACTTC
CASSSRQFQETQYF
>22|TRBD2|TRBJ2-7|TRBV11-3|-
TGTGCCAGCAGCCGTAGTTTCCGCCTGCGGTCCGGGCTAGCGGGAGGAGTAAACGAGCAGTACTTC
CASSRSFRLRSGLAGGVNEQYF
>15|TRBD2|TRBJ2-7|TRBV7-2|many
TGTGCCAGCAGCTGGACTAGCGGAGGGGCCTACGAGCAGTACTTC
CASSWTSGGAYEQYF
>15|-|TRBJ2-7|TRBV15|-
TGTGCCACCAGCAGAGATGGGGGGAGACATTACGAGCAGTACTTC
CATSRDGGRHYEQYF
>12|-|TRBJ2-7|TRBV7-2|few
TGTGCCAGCAGCTTAGTTCCCGAATGGCAGTACTTC
CASSLVPEWQYF
>13|TRBD1|TRBJ2-7|TRBV12-3/TRBV12-4|few
TGTGCCAGCAGTATAAGGACAGGAAACGAGCGGTACTTC
CASSIRTGNERYF
>16|-|TRBJ1-4|TRBV7-2|many
TGTGCCAGCAGCTTAGGGTACGGGGTGTCTAATGAAAAACTGTTTTTT
CASSLGYGVSNEKLFF
>16|-|TRBJ2-3|TRBV4-3|-
TGCGCCAGCAGCCAAGATCGGGTCGGGGGCGGGGATACGCAGTATTTT
CASSQDRVGGGDTQYF
>14|-|TRBJ1-1|TRBV6-2/TRBV6-3|-
TGTGCCAGCAGTTACCTAGGGGTGAACACTGAAGCTTTCTTT
CASSYLGVNTEAFF
>13|-|TRBJ1-1|TRBV5-1|few
TGCGCCAGCAGCACCCAAGAGAACACTGAAGCTTTCTTT
CASSTQENTEAFF
>13|-|TRBJ1-1|TRBV12-3/TRBV12-4|-
TGTGCCAGCAGTAACAGGGCGAACACTGAAGCTTTCTTT
CASSNRANTEAFF
>14|-|TRBJ2-2|TRBV2|few
TGTGCCAGCAGTTGGGCGGTCAACACCGGGGAGCTGTTTTTT
CASSWAVNTGELFF
>15|TRBD1|TRBJ2-2|TRBV4-1|few
TGCGCCAGCAGCCTGACAGGGCGGAACACCGGGGAGCTGTTTTTT
CASSLTGRNTGELFF
>14|TRBD2|TRBJ2-3|TRBV6-6|many
TGTGCCAGCAGAGGAGCGGGAGCCACAGATACGCAGTATTTT
CASRGAGATDTQYF
>14|TRBD1|TRBJ1-4|TRBV20-1|-
TGCAGTGCTAGAGATGACAGGGTAAATGAAAAACTGTTTTTT
CSARDDRVNEKLFF
>14|TRBD1|TRBJ1-3|TRBV20-1|few
TGCAGTGCCGACAGGGACGGAGCCGGAAACACCATATATTTT
CSADRDGAGNTIYF
>12|TRBD1|TRBJ2-7|TRBV28|many
TGTGCCAGCAGCTACAGGGGTGGCGAGCAGTACTTC
CASSYRGGEQYF
>11|-|TRBJ1-4|TRBV29-1|few
TGCAGCGTTCTGAAGGTTGAAAAACTGTTTTTT
CSVLKVEKLFF
>12|-|TRBJ1-5|TRBV29-1|-
TGCAGCGTTGCGGGACACAATCAGCCCCAGCATTTT
CSVAGHNQPQHF
>15|TRBD1|TRBJ1-5|TRBV18|few
TGTGCCAGCTCACCATCTGGACAGGACAATCAGCCCCAGCATTTT
CASSPSGQDNQPQHF
>17|TRBD2|TRBJ2-1|TRBV4-1|-
TGCGCCAGCAGCCAAGGGGGCGGGAGAGGCTCTGGCAATGAGCAGTTCTTC
CASSQGGGRGSGNEQFF
>15|TRBD2|TRBJ2-3|TRBV6-2/TRBV6-3|few
TGTGCCAGCGGGGAGCGGGGGGGCCTCACAGATACGCAGTATTTT
CASGERGGLTDTQYF
>16|-|TRBJ2-3|TRBV4-2|many
TGTGCCAGCAGCCAAGATAGCAGCGGCAGCACAGATACGCAGTATTTT
CASSQDSSGSTDTQYF
>13|-|TRBJ2-2|TRBV7-2|many
TGTGCCAGCAGCTTAGTAGCCACCGGGGAGCTGTTTTTT
CASSLVATGELFF
>13|-|TRBJ1-5|TRBV29-1|few
TGCAGCGTTGGGGGAAAGGTGGGTCAGCCCCAGCATTTT
CSVGGKVGQPQHF
>17|-|TRBJ2-7|TRBV28|many
TGTGCCAGCAGCACCCCCCGAAATCGACAAAATACTTACGAGCAGTACTTC
CASSTPRNRQNTYEQYF
>16|-|TRBJ1-1|TRBV7-6|-
TGTGCCAGCAGCTTAGTCCGGACGGCCCGGAACACTGAAGCTTTCTTT
CASSLVRTARNTEAFF
>21|TRBD2|TRBJ2-1|TRBV20-1|many
TGCAGTGCTAGGGGACTAGCGGGAGTGAAGACGGTGCAAACGGGAACCAATGAGCAGTTCTTC
CSARGLAGVKTVQTGTNEQFF
>16|-|TRBJ2-2|TRBV7-8|few
TGTGCCAGCAGCTTAATCGGCGGGGCGAACACCGGGGAGCTGTTTTTT
CASSLIGGANTGELFF
>15|-|TRBJ1-6|TRBV7-9|-
TGTGCCAGCAGCGTTGGGACTTCGGGCAATTCACCCCTCCACTTT
CASSVGTSGNSPLHF
>16|-|TRBJ1-3|TRBV7-9|few
TGTGCCAGCAGCTTAAAAGGGGAAGACTCTGGAAACACCATATATTTT
CASSLKGEDSGNTIYF
>14|-|TRBJ2-7|TRBV11-3|few
TGTGCCAGCAGCTTAGATGGGGAAAACTACGAGCAGTACTTC
CASSLDGENYEQYF
>17|-|TRBJ2-1|TRBV4-3|few
TGCGCCAGCAGCCAAGTAGGGGGACTTACTGGGGCACATGAGCAGTTCTTC
CASSQVGGLTGAHEQFF
>13|-|TRBJ1-4|TRBV14|many
TGTGCCAGCAGCAACAGAGTCAATGAAAAACTGTTTTTT
CASSNRVNEKLFF
>14|-|TRBJ2-7|TRBV18|-
TGTGCCAGCTCACCAATAGCGGTCCCCTACGAGCAGTACTTC
CASSPIAVPYEQYF
>14|TRBD2|TRBJ2-5|TRBV20-1|-
TGCAGTGCTAGGGGCGTCCTAGCGGGAGAGACCCAGTACTTC
CSARGVLAGETQYF
>13|TRBD1|TRBJ2-7|TRBV6-2/TRBV6-3|many
TGTGCCAGCAGTCGACAGGGGCCAGAGGAGCAGTACTTC
CASSRQGPEEQYF
>13|-|TRBJ1-2|TRBV6-5|-
TGTGCCAGCAGCCAGGGTTGGGCGAATGGCTACACCTTC
CASSQGWANGYTF
>18|-|TRBJ2-1|TRBV7-2|few
TGTGCCAGCAGCTTAAGCCCCCCGGGGCTGAGCTCCTACAATGAGCAGTTCTTC
CASSLSPPGLSSYNEQFF
>15|TRBD1|TRBJ2-7|TRBV15|few
TGTGCCACCAGCAGAGTGTGGGACAGGGCTAACGAGCAGTACTTC
CATSRVWDRANEQYF
>13|-|TRBJ2-7|TRBV28|-
TGTGCCAGCAGTTTACGGGATTCCTACGAGCAGTACTTC
CASSLRDSYEQYF
>14|-|TRBJ1-5|TRBV6-2/TRBV6-3|few
TGTGCCAGCAGCCCCGGGGGGTCTCGGCAGCCCCAGCATTTT
CASSPGGSRQPQHF
>16|TRBD2|TRBJ2-1|TRBV12-3/TRBV12-4|few
TGTGCCAGCAGTCCTGGACTAGCGGGGAAATACAATGAGCAGTTCTTC
CASSPGLAGKYNEQFF
>16|TRBD2|TRBJ2-7|TRBV5-1|few
TGCGCCAGCAGCTGGCCGGGACTAGCGGGAGTACACGAGCAGTACTTC
CASSWPGLAGVHEQYF
>16|-|TRBJ2-7|TRBV4-1|many
TGCGCCAGCAGCCAAGATCGTTCCAGGGCTGGAGGTGAGCAGTACTTC
CASSQDRSRAGGEQYF
>11|-|TRBJ2-1|TRBV18|few
TGTGCCAGCTCGCGGTTGGATGAGCAGTTCTTC
CASSRLDEQFF
>16|-|TRBJ2-2|TRBV29-1|many
TGCAGCGTTGATGGGGGGGCGCGCGCCATGGACGGGGAGCTGTTTTTT
CSVDGGARAMDGELFF
>14|-|TRBJ2-1|TRBV2|-
TGTGCCAGCATTATACAGGTGACTTACAATGAGCAGTTCTTC
CASIIQVTYNEQFF
>15|-|TRBJ2-3|TRBV6-6|few
TGTGCCAGCAGTTACCGTGGCAGAACCACAGATACGCAGTATTTT
CASSYRGRTTDTQYF
>14|TRBD1|TRBJ1-4|TRBV6-1|few
TGTGCCAGCAGGGCGGGACAGGGGGGTGAAAAACTGTTTTTT
CASRAGQGGEKLFF
>14|TRBD2|TRBJ2-3|TRBV20-1|many
TGCAGTGCTAGATTAGCGGGAGTCGCTGATACGCAGTATTTT
CSARLAGVADTQYF
>15|-|TRBJ2-5|TRBV28|-
TGTGCCAGCAGTACTAGACAAAAGACAAAAGAGACCCAGTACTTC
CASSTRQKTKETQYF
>15|-|TRBJ2-1|TRBV4-3|many
TGCGCCAGCAGCCAAGACCCTAGTTCTAACAATGAGCAGTTCTTC
CASSQDPSSNNEQFF
>14|TRBD1|TRBJ2-7|TRBV25-1|few
TGTGCCAGCAGTAAAGGACAGGGTTCCCACGAGCAGTACTTC
CASSKGQGSHEQYF